This T cell receptor (beta chain) is from a study of T cells in women clearing cervical HPV infection. Study-level background: Cases' blood sampling followed lesion detection by median roughly 160 days (90 to 200).

Turning to this clone: The read terminates 3 residues ahead of where the CDR3 ends, so the germline J gene completes it.

Germline trimming cut 6 bases from V and 5 bases from J; bases unmatched to any gene: 6. Germline CDR1 is MNHEY and CDR2 is SVGEGT. The CDR3 runs to 13 residues. Libraries were prepared by immunoSEQ multiplex PCR; TCRdb keeps only in-frame clonotypes and omits some of them. Its listing shows some 39,000 clones. This TCR was sampled from a woman between 18 and 70 years old with a cervical HPV16 infection that either progressed to CIN3+ or cleared (not recorded which). The chain joins TRBV6-2 or TRBV6-3 to TRBJ2-5; 7 bases map to TRBD2. The specimen was blood buffy coat. CDR3 amino acids: CASSPGGWETQYF. The sequenced part of the CDR3 DNA is TGTGCCAGCAGCCCCGGGGGGTGGGAGACC.